This TCR beta chain is drawn from a study of neurological immune-mediated disorders. The method for making cDNA was 5'RACE, and it used 10-nucleotide random UMIs. TCRdb redid the calling of the 5' RACE reads with MiXCR, one entry per CDR3 protein. The sample lists more than 30,000 distinct CDR3 sequences, less than 15% seen once, with more than 5% in the top ten. This CDR3 is 12 amino acids long. Germline lookup yields CDR1 SGHVS and CDR2 FNYEAQ. Indicated time point: technical triplicate 2. CD4+ or CD8+ T cells at a count of about 1 million served as input for the sorted libraries. This clonotype has a single count. A read error may produce the germline difference seen at one junction end.

This TCR was recovered from a female donor with HTLV-1-associated myelopathy (HAM/TSP). The V gene is TRBV7-6, the J gene TRBJ1-1, with D perhaps TRBD1 (6 bases). The specimen sequenced was CD4+ T cells from blood. The CDR3 coding sequence is TGTGTCAGCAGCCGAGGGGGGACTGAAGCTTTCTTT. As protein: CVSSRGGTEAFF.